The clone carrying this T cell receptor beta chain was seen more than once but under ten times. Its target is unknown. TCR beta CDR3 regions were amplified from RNA transcripts. Initially, a first-round RT-PCR of the TCR CDR3 employed the HTBI primer set. TCRdb itself ran the multiplex PCR reads through MiXCR, one entry per CDR3 protein. The sample has roughly 700,000 distinct CDR3 sequences; about 15% are singletons. The trim removed 5 bases at V and 5 bases at J, leaving 6 bases unmatched. This CDR3 is 13 amino acids long. Germline CDR1 MDHEN, CDR2 SYDVKM. The sample belongs to a study of T cells in Graves' hyperthyroidism and ophthalmopathy. About the study: Staff took peripheral blood when the initial diagnosis was made, before any treatment began.

Whole-study findings and limits: Ophthalmopathy was separated from stable hyperthyroidism by a 13 V-J model.

On the basis of clinical symptoms, serum thyroxine and TRAb, thyroid ultrasound and orbital computed tomography, diagnoses were made. The rearrangement uses TRBV28 and TRBJ2-7; 7 bases map to TRBD1. The sample was blood. The TCR originated in a woman younger than 30 with Graves' hyperthyroidism. CDR3 in DNA: TGTGCCAGCAGTCCCCGACAGGGTAACGAGCAGTACTTC. This translates into CASSPRQGNEQYF.